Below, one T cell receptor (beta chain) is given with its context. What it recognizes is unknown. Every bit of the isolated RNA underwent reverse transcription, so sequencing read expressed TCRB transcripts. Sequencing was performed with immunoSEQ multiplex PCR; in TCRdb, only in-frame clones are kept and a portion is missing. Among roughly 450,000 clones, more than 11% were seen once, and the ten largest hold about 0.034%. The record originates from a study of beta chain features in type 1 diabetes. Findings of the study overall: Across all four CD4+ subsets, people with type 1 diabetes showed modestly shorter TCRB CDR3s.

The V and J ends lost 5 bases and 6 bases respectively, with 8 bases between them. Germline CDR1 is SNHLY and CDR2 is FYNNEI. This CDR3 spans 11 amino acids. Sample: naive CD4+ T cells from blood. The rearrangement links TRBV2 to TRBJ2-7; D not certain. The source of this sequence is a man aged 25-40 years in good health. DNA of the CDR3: TGTGCCAGCAGTTCTCTGTTCGAGCAGTACTTC. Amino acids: CASSSLFEQYF.